This entry is about one T cell receptor beta chain. The data were taken from a study of cytomegalovirus exposure and HLA in healthy donors. With 60 Vbeta and 13 Jbeta primers, the PCR was carried out. TCRdb keeps only in-frame clones here, not all; method: immunoSEQ multiplex PCR. The data hold around 170,000 clones, with 84% observed a single time. V dropped 3 bases and J dropped 3; count of bases not matched to a gene: 11. This CDR3 contains 17 residues. Germline assignment: CDR1 MNHEY and CDR2 SMNVEV (reference sequence). The genes are TRBV27 and TRBJ2-5; 9 nucleotides line up with TRBD2. Sequences were obtained from PBMCs. This TCR derives from a boy aged 2 to 10 in good health and CMV-seronegative. The CDR3 sequence is CASSFLGWTSDKETQYF. The DNA of the CDR3 is TGTGCCAGCAGTTTCCTTGGGTGGACTAGCGATAAAGAGACCCAGTACTTC.